The 10 T cell receptor beta chains reported below all come from one sample, sequenced in a study of a mutant IDH1 vaccine in newly diagnosed glioma (dated by TCRdb to the early 2020s). The time point label, read with the paper, signifies: week 5, during vaccination. Each vaccine dose was 300 ug of a 20-mer mutant IDH1 peptide in Montanide, given subcutaneously with topical imiquimod. Library preparation was by the immunoSEQ multiplex PCR assay. Drawn from immuneACCESS, this table holds only the in-frame rearrangements with V and J called that TCRdb kept. Clones are partly lost; checked studies trace under half to an unresolved V gene and leave the rest unexplained. This sample lists 25,000 to 30,000 clones; roughly 90% were detected once. Clones ranked in the top ten supply 3% to 4% of the sample. Antigens for these TCRs are unknown. Here the sequenced sample was peripheral blood mononuclear cells (PBMCs), taken from a glioma patient whose treatment included an IDH1 peptide vaccine. These receptors all come from a woman between 40 and 50 years old with glioma. Some clones in this sample may be carry-over from other donors' samples.

V usage is TRBV15 and J usage is TRBJ1-6; possibly TRBD1 for D (5 bases). V was pared by 1 base and J by 9 bases, with 16 bases between. This CDR3 region has 16 residues. CDR1 is LNHNV, CDR2 YYDKDF, per germline (reference sequence). The CDR3, as DNA: TGTGCCACCAGCAGAGCCTCATGGGGACGAGGTTCACCCCTCCACTTT. Its translation: CATSRASWGRGSPLHF.

This clone was seen just once. This sequence joins TRBV20-1 and TRBJ1-2, with a weak D call TRBD1 (5 bases). V shed 4 bases and J shed 6 bases, with 9 bases lying between them. This CDR3 comprises 11 residues. Germline-derived CDR1 and CDR2 are DFQATT and SNEGSKA (reference sequence). CDR3 residues: CSAKGQDGYTF. DNA of the CDR3: TGCAGTGCTAAAGGACAAGATGGCTACACCTTC.

The chain couples TRBV6-5 to TRBJ2-4, with D perhaps matching TRBD2 (7 bases). The CDR3 sequence is 14 residues long. CDR1 is MNHEY and CDR2 is SVGAGI in the germline V gene. V was clipped by 6 bases and J by 0 bases, with 9 bases between them. Written as DNA, the CDR3 is TGTGCCAGCAGAGGGGGGGTAGCCAAAAACATTCAGTACTTC. It specifies CASRGGVAKNIQYF.

This chain connects TRBV2 to TRBJ2-5; the match to TRBD1 covers 9 bases. The CDR3 is 16 residues long. The J segment lost 1 base and the V segment lost 4 bases, leaving 7 bases of the junction unmatched. The germline V gene encodes CDR1 SNHLY and CDR2 FYNNEI. CDR3 protein: CASSGRTGAPQETQYF. CDR3 nucleotides: TGTGCCAGCAGTGGTCGGACAGGGGCTCCCCAAGAGACCCAGTACTTC.

The chain has TRBV6-6 and TRBJ1-2; D might be TRBD1 (6 bases). Germline values: CDR1 MNHNY, CDR2 SVGAGI (reference sequence). The V gene lost 5 bases and the J gene lost 4 bases, with 14 bases spanning the gap. The CDR3 length is 14 residues. The CDR3 nucleotides read TGTGCCAGCAGTCAGATATCAGGGGTCTATGGCTACACCTTC. Amino acid sequence: CASSQISGVYGYTF.

The sample holds one count of this clone. The chain couples TRBV5-1 to TRBJ2-3, with D tentatively TRBD1 (5 bases). Germline assignment: CDR1 SGHRS and CDR2 YFSETQ. Trimming pared 4 bases from V and 0 bases from J, leaving 15 bases between. The CDR3 has 16 amino acids. CDR3 residues: CASSPDGQASTDTQYF. In DNA form, the CDR3 reads TGCGCCAGCAGCCCGGACGGACAAGCTAGCACAGATACGCAGTATTTT.

This rearrangement joins TRBV7-2 to TRBJ2-7, with 11 bases that match TRBD2. With 3 bases clipped from V and 4 bases from J, the junction kept 11 bases outside the gene matches. The V gene's germline CDR1 is SGHTA and CDR2 FQGNSA. The CDR3 consists of 17 residues. The CDR3 here is CASSFLGTSGGKYEQYF. CDR3 nucleotide sequence: TGTGCCAGCAGCTTCCTCGGGACTAGCGGAGGAAAATACGAGCAGTACTTC.

The chain combines TRBV21-1 with TRBJ2-7; TRBD2, as called in the table, went unchecked against the DNA. TRBV21-1 is a recognized pseudogene. This CDR3 region has 15 residues. The CDR3 sequence is CASSNLRGGGNEQYF. The CDR3 bases are TGTGCCAGCAGCAATCTTAGGGGGGGCGGAAACGAGCAGTACTTC.

This rearrangement joins TRBV5-6 to TRBJ2-1; the match to TRBD2 covers 7 bases. The CDR3 extends over 16 amino acids. Per germline, CDR1 SGHDT and CDR2 YYEEEE. V shed 0 bases and J 1 base; nucleotides not matched to a gene: 4. CDR3 loop: CASSLGLAASYNEQFF. DNA of the CDR3: TGTGCCAGCAGCTTGGGGCTAGCGGCTTCCTACAATGAGCAGTTCTTC.

J is TRBJ1-1 and V is TRBV18, with D perhaps matching TRBD1 (6 bases). Germline assignment: CDR1 KGHSH and CDR2 LQKENI. CDR3 length: 14 residues. The germline V and J ends were trimmed by 4 bases and 5 bases, with 14 bases remaining between them. The CDR3: CASSQVKGETEAFF. The CDR3 DNA is TGTGCCAGCTCACAGGTAAAGGGGGAGACTGAAGCTTTCTTT. Supplemented by reference TRBV18 and TRBJ1-1, the full variable domain reads NAGVMQNPRHLVRRRGQEARLRCSPMKGHSHVYWYRQLPEEGLKFMVYLQKENIIDESGMPKERFSAEFPKEGPSILRIQQVVRGDSAAYFCASSQVKGETEAFFGQGTRLTVV.